This T cell receptor beta chain came from a study of blood T cell repertoires in COVID-19. As for the study in general: PBMCs, B-cell-depleted T cells, or T cells provided the cDNA or gDNA that made up the material.

Assay used: immunoSEQ multiplex PCR; TCRdb lists only in-frame clones, some missing. The repertoire holds 200,000 or so clones, with about 85% as singletons. The CDR3 is made up of 16 amino acids. V was clipped by 6 bases and J by 0 bases; unmatched bases: 8. Germline V gene lookup returns CDR1 SGHTA and CDR2 FQGNSA. The chain uses TRBV7-2 and TRBJ2-4; 7 bases are shared with TRBD1. This sequence was found in a man between 50 and 59 years old who had recovered from COVID-19. The sequenced sample was peripheral blood. This chain's CDR3 is CASSFTGALAKNIQYF. The CDR3 DNA reads TGTGCCAGCAGTTTTACAGGGGCCCTAGCCAAAAACATTCAGTACTTC.